This TCR beta chain was sequenced in a study of T cells in Graves' hyperthyroidism and ophthalmopathy. After removal of 6 bases from V and 7 bases from J, the junction contained 11 bases not matched to a gene. Per the germline V gene, CDR1 is MNHEY and CDR2 is SVGEGT. CDR3 length: 17 amino acids. In its sample, this clonotype was seen many times. The source material, RNA transcripts, was used to amplify TCR beta CDR3 regions. The HTBI primer set drove a first-round RT-PCR of the TCR CDR3. In TCRdb, the multiplex PCR reads were re-called with MiXCR into one record per CDR3 protein. The table records fewer than 850,000 distinct CDR3 sequences, 17% of them present only once.

The specimen was blood. The rearrangement uses TRBV6-2 or TRBV6-3 and TRBJ2-1; TRBD2 matches at 14 bases. This sequence was found in a middle-aged man with Graves' hyperthyroidism. The CDR3 coding sequence is TGTGCCAGCAGAAAAGGGACTAGCGGGAGAAGTGGTAATGAGCAGTTCTTC. Its translation is CASRKGTSGRSGNEQFF.